This note documents a single T cell receptor beta chain sequence. This sample is drawn from a study of blood T cell repertoires in COVID-19. The CDR3 is 18 amino acids. Germline CDR1 MGHRA, CDR2 YSYEKL. V was clipped by 3 bases and J by 2 bases; unmatched bases: 11. The repertoire was sequenced with immunoSEQ multiplex PCR; TCRdb's copy has only in-frame clones and lacks some. This sample has over 150,000 clones, with 85% to 90% found just once. The rearrangement links TRBV4-1 to TRBJ2-5, with 11 bases lining up with TRBD1. Sequencing input: peripheral blood. The TCR originated in a man aged 40-50 years with active or convalescent COVID-19. For the CDR3, the DNA is TGCGCCAGCAGCCATATGGACAGGGGGCGAGGTCGGCAAGAGACCCAGTACTTC. This codes for CASSHMDRGRGRQETQYF.